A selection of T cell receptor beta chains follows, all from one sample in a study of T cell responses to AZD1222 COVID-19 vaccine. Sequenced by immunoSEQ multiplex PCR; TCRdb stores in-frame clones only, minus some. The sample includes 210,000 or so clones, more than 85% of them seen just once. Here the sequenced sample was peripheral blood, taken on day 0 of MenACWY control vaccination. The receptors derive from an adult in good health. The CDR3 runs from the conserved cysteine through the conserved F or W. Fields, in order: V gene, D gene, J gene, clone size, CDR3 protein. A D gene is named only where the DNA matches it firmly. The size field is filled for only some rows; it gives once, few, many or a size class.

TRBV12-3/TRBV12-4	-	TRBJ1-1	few	CASKGRLTAEAFF
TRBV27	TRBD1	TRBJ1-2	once	CASSLAGTGGNYGYTF
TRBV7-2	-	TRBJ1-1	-	CASSSGPVNTEAFF
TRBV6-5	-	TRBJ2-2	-	CAGRGDSPNTGELFF
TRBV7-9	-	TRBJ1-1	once	CASSFGVGGATEAFF
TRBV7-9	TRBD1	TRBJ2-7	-	CASSLRDSSYEQYF
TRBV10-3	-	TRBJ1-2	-	CAIAAANYGYTF
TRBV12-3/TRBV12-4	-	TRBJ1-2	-	CASSLGRLNGYTF
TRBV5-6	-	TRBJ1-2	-	CASSPDRAYGYTF
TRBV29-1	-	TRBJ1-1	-	CSVRSGSEAFF
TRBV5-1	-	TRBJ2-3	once	CASSLVLGRTDTQYF
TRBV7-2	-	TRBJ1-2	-	CASRSLSAGYGYTF
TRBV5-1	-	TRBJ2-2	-	CASSGDLTGELFF
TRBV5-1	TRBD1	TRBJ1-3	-	CASSLEGQGRGNTIYF
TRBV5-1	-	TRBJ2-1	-	CASSLGGGTYNEQFF
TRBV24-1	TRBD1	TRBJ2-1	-	CATSVGDRGFYNEQFF
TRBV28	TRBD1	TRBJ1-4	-	CAIRQGIREKLFF
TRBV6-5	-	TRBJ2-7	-	CASSYWAAPYEQYF
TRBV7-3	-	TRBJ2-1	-	CASSLSGGDEQFF
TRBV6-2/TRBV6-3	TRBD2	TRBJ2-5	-	CASSFSSGRRTQYF
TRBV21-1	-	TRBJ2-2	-	CASSNPLRGGLPNTGELFF
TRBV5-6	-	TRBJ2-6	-	CASSLAASSGANVLTF
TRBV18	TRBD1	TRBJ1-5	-	CASSLTGQEGVYSNQPQHF
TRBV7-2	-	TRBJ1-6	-	CASSLLGLNNSPLHF
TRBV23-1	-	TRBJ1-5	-	CASFRGTDSNQPQHF
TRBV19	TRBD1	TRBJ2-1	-	CASSKGGPLYNEQFF
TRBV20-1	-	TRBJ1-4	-	CSSRSWEKLFF
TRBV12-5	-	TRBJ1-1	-	CASGLGGDTEAFF
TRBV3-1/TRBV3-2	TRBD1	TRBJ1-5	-	CASSPVPLTGAGGNQPQHF
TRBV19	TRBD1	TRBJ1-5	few	CASSSGTGGRNQPQHF
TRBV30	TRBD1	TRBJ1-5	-	CAWSGQGSQPQHF
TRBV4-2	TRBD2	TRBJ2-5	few	CASSPRGSGGPSGETQYF
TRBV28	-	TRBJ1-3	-	CASRRGLSGNTIYF
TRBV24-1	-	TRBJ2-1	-	CATSDPVWEEQFF
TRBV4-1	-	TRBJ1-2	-	CASSQVGSSDTNYGYTF
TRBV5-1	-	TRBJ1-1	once	CASSLAPGNGAFF
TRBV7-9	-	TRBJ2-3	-	CASSTEGRRGDTQYF
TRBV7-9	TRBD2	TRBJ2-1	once	CASSLEELAGVDEQFF
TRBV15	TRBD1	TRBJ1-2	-	CATSSDRVRGYTF
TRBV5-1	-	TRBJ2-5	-	CASSLGLGGETQYF
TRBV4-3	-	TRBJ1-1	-	CASSLWERSNTEAFF
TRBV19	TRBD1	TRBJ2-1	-	CASSTGTGAHNEQFF
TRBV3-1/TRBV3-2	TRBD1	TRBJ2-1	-	CASSFNRGLSSYNEQFF
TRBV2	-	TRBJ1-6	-	CASSRDSYNSPLHF
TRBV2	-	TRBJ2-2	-	CASSGTGPAGELFF
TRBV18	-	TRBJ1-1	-	CASSPKMNTEAFF
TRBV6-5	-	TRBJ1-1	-	CAAVLNTEAFF
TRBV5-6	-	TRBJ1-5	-	CASSLSGVAQPQHF
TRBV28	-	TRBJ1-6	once	CASSRDSPLHF
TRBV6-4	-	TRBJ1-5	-	CASSDFRQPQHF
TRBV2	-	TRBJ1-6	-	CASSEALQGRSPLHF